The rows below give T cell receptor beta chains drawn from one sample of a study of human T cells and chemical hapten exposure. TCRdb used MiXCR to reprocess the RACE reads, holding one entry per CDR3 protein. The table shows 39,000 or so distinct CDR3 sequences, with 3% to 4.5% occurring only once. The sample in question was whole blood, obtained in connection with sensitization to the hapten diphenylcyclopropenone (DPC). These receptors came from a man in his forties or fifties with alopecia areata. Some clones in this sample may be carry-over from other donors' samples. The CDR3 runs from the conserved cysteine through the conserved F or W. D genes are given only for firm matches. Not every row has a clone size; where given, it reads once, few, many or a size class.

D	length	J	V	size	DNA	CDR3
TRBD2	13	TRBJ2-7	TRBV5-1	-	TGCGCCAGCAGCTTGGAGCGGGGTTACGAGCAGTACTTC	CASSLERGYEQYF
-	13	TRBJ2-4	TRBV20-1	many	TGCAGTGCTAGAGATTGGGGCGGGAACATTCAGTACTTC	CSARDWGGNIQYF
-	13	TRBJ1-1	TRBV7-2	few	TGTGCCGGCAGCTTCCAGGGAGGTACTGAAGCTTTCTTT	CAGSFQGGTEAFF
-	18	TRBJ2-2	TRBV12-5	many	TGTGCTAGTGTCATTCTTAAAGAACGCCACCCCTACACCGGGGAGCTGTTTTTT	CASVILKERHPYTGELFF
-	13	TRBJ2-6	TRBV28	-	TGTGCCAGCAGTAAGTCTGGGGCCAACGTCCTGACTTTC	CASSKSGANVLTF
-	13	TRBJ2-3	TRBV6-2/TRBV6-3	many	TGTGCCAGCAGCGAGAAGGACACAGATACGCAGTATTTT	CASSEKDTDTQYF
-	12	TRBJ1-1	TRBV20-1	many	TGCAGTGCGCTCGGGCCGAACACTGAAGCTTTCTTT	CSALGPNTEAFF
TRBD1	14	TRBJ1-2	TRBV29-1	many	TGCAGCGTTGAAGACATTCAGGGGGGACATGGCTACACCTTC	CSVEDIQGGHGYTF
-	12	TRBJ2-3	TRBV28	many	TGTGCCAGCAGCCGACTGGGAGATACGCAGTATTTT	CASSRLGDTQYF
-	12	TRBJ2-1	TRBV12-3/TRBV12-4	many	TGTGCCAGCAGTTTTTTTGGGAATGAGCAGTTCTTC	CASSFFGNEQFF